Included here is one T cell receptor beta chain sequence, with context. This sample is drawn from a study of blood T cells in healthy people across ages. Alongside a J-beta primer mix, a sample-barcoded 5' primer served in a second PCR lasting about 7 to 11 cycles. One entry per CDR3 protein, called by TCRdb with MiXCR from the 5' RACE reads. The sample records fewer than 2,000,000 distinct CDR3 sequences, almost 35% being singletons. The CDR3 loop spans 15 amino acids. Germline trimming cut 4 bases from V and 2 bases from J; bases unmatched to any gene: 6. The germline gives CDR1 MNHNS, CDR2 SASEGT. The people who gave samples were healthy Caucasians from Russia, aged roughly 6 to 100.

This sequence was found in a woman in her 30s in good health. The chain joins TRBV6-1 to TRBJ2-3; 7 bases match TRBD2. The sample consisted of blood. CDR3 in DNA: TGTGCCAGCAGTGTGCGGGGGACCCCCACAGATACGCAGTATTTT. Translation: CASSVRGTPTDTQYF.